The T cell receptor beta chain described here comes from a study of blood T cells in healthy people across ages. Broader study findings: Roughly linear declines in TCR beta diversity per million T cells occurred with age. Naive CD4+ cell counts and diversity both ran higher in long-lived than in aged donors.

Regarding this clonotype: Its antigen is not identified.

The CDR3 runs to 14 residues. Germline-derived CDR1 and CDR2 are SGHTA and FQGNSA. V trimming: 3 bases; J trimming: 4 bases; junction bases outside the gene matches: 4. The authors ran a second PCR of 7 to 11 cycles using a sample-barcoded 5' primer and a J-beta primer mix. TCRdb used MiXCR to reprocess the 5' RACE reads, holding one entry per CDR3 protein. Here the sample spans roughly 2 million distinct CDR3 sequences, 49% being singletons. The sample, 7.5 to 10 milliliters of peripheral blood, was drawn from each donor. Extraction of total RNA produced a minimum of 5.5 micrograms from each sample. The sequencing sample was made of blood. The chain recombines TRBV7-2 with TRBJ2-3; 7 bases are shared with TRBD2. This TCR derives from a woman between 40 and 55 years old in good health. The CDR3 sequence is CASSLLAVADTQYF. CDR3 in DNA: TGTGCCAGCAGCTTGCTAGCGGTGGCAGATACGCAGTATTTT.